A selection of T cell receptor beta chains follows, all from one sample in a study of PD-1 blockade in classical Hodgkin lymphoma. The data were produced by immunoSEQ multiplex PCR, yet TCRdb's version contains in-frame clones alone and is incomplete. The sample lists approximately 65,000 clones, about 91% occurring once. The sample here was peripheral blood mononuclear cells (PBMCs), taken at baseline. These receptors were collected from a human donor with classical Hodgkin lymphoma. Each CDR3 is given with its conserved first and last residue. D genes are given only for firm matches. Not every row has a clone size; where given, it reads once, few, many or a size class.

cdr3_length	d_call	clone_size	j_call	v_call	cdr3_aa	cdr3_nt
15	TRBD2	NA	TRBJ2-3	TRBV5-1	CASSLSTSGGDTQYF	TGCGCCAGCAGCTTGAGCACTAGCGGGGGTGATACGCAGTATTTT
13	NA	NA	TRBJ2-1	TRBV10-3	CAITSVLSNEQFF	TGTGCCATCACTAGCGTTCTCTCCAATGAGCAGTTCTTC
15	TRBD1	NA	TRBJ1-3	TRBV11-2	CASSLGRTGGNTIYF	TGTGCCAGCAGCTTGGGGCGGACAGGGGGGAACACCATATATTTT
15	NA	NA	TRBJ1-2	TRBV7-6	CASSLMGPGNYGYTF	TGTGCCAGCAGTTTGATGGGTCCGGGGAACTATGGCTACACCTTC
14	TRBD1	NA	TRBJ1-6	TRBV4-1	CASSHGTGESPLHF	TGCGCCAGCAGCCACGGGACAGGGGAATCACCCCTCCACTTT
14	TRBD1	NA	TRBJ1-4	TRBV6-1	CASSEGQGVEKLFF	TGTGCCAGCAGTGAGGGACAGGGGGTTGAAAAACTGTTTTTT
17	NA	NA	TRBJ2-5	TRBV5-6	CASSLLTYYSQGETQYF	TGTGCCAGCAGCTTGTTGACCTATTACTCCCAGGGAGAGACCCAGTACTTC
15	NA	once	TRBJ1-1	TRBV9	CASSAETPTAAEAFF	TGTGCCAGCAGCGCGGAGACCCCCACCGCCGCTGAAGCTTTCTTT
17	TRBD1	NA	TRBJ1-1	TRBV5-6	CASSLTQGASTNTEAFF	TGTGCCAGCAGCTTGACCCAGGGGGCCTCGACGAACACTGAAGCTTTCTTT
14	TRBD2	once	TRBJ2-2	TRBV30	CAWTSGGNTGELFF	TGTGCCTGGACTAGCGGGGGGAACACCGGGGAGCTGTTTTTT
13	NA	NA	TRBJ2-7	TRBV5-5	CASSLLYTYEQYF	TGTGCCAGCAGCTTGCTGTACACCTACGAGCAGTACTTC
13	NA	NA	TRBJ2-1	TRBV7-9	CASSPPLGNEQFF	TGTGCCAGCAGCCCTCCACTAGGGAATGAGCAGTTCTTC
16	NA	once	TRBJ2-3	TRBV5-1	CASSLATAVSTDTQYF	TGCGCCAGCAGCTTGGCGACAGCGGTTAGCACAGATACGCAGTATTTT
13	NA	NA	TRBJ2-3	TRBV28	CASSLTAGDTQYF	TGTGCCAGCAGTTTGACGGCCGGAGATACGCAGTATTTT
12	NA	NA	TRBJ2-7	TRBV28	CASSSPSYEQYF	TGTGCCAGCAGTTCCCCCTCCTACGAGCAGTACTTC
16	NA	NA	TRBJ2-4	TRBV27	CASSFSDLLEENIQYF	TGTGCCAGCAGTTTCTCGGACCTCCTAGAGGAAAACATTCAGTACTTC
14	NA	NA	TRBJ1-2	TRBV7-9	CASSWPGGNYGYTF	TGTGCCAGCAGCTGGCCCGGGGGTAACTATGGCTACACCTTC
15	NA	NA	TRBJ1-6	TRBV5-1	CASSLGLPYNSPLHF	TGCGCCAGCAGCTTGGGCCTCCCCTATAATTCACCCCTCCACTTT
13	NA	NA	TRBJ2-7	TRBV9	CASSGRIGDEQYF	TGTGCCAGCAGCGGAAGAATAGGAGACGAGCAGTACTTC
13	NA	NA	TRBJ1-1	TRBV28	CASSFRLDTEAFF	TGTGCCAGCAGTTTCCGACTGGACACTGAAGCTTTCTTT
15	NA	NA	TRBJ2-2	TRBV27	CASSLLLTNTGELFF	TGTGCCAGCAGTTTGCTCCTGACGAACACCGGGGAGCTGTTTTTT
19	NA	NA	TRBJ2-6	TRBV13	CASSSGSVGENSGANVLTF	TGTGCCAGCAGCTCCGGGTCGGTGGGGGAAAACTCTGGGGCCAACGTCCTGACTTTC
14	NA	NA	TRBJ2-5	TRBV19	CASSIGRPQETQYF	TGTGCCAGTAGTATAGGCCGACCACAAGAGACCCAGTACTTC
15	NA	NA	TRBJ1-1	TRBV5-1	CASLPGHRLNTEAFF	TGCGCCAGCCTCCCCGGCCACAGGCTGAACACTGAAGCTTTCTTT
15	NA	NA	TRBJ1-1	TRBV18	CASSPRGTMNTEAFF	TGTGCCAGCTCACCACGGGGGACCATGAACACTGAAGCTTTCTTT
15	NA	NA	TRBJ1-1	TRBV27	CASSIQTARGTEAFF	TGTGCCAGCAGTATCCAGACAGCCAGGGGCACTGAAGCTTTCTTT
15	NA	NA	TRBJ2-7	TRBV16	CASSQEGYSSYEQYF	TGTGCCAGCAGCCAAGAGGGGTATTCCTCCTACGAGCAGTACTTC
15	NA	NA	TRBJ2-7	TRBV5-6	CASSLDPQSLYGQYF	TGTGCCAGCAGCTTGGATCCCCAGTCTCTTTATGGGCAGTACTTC
14	NA	NA	TRBJ2-2	TRBV2	CASKQSPNTGELFF	TGTGCCAGCAAACAGTCCCCGAACACCGGGGAGCTGTTTTTT